One sample yielded the 8 T cell receptor beta chains listed below, sequenced in a study of blood T cell repertoires in COVID-19. Some clones are missing from TCRdb's copy, which holds only in-frame ones; the method was immunoSEQ multiplex PCR. This table holds under 300,000 clones, just under 85% found once. Material for sequencing was peripheral blood. The receptor source for this set is a woman of 80 years or more with acute or convalescent COVID-19.

The chain combines TRBV3-1 (or the pseudogene TRBV3-2) with TRBJ2-7, with D perhaps TRBD2 (5 bases). The ends were cut back, 4 bases at V and 6 bases at J, with 13 bases in the middle. This CDR3 spans 13 amino acids. Germline CDR1 LGHDT, CDR2 YNNKEL (reference sequence). The CDR3 DNA reads TGTGCCAGCAGCCCAACTAGAGAGGGCGAGCAGTACTTC. This gives the protein CASSPTREGEQYF.

This clone was counted between two and nine times. The V call is TRBV11-2, the J call TRBJ1-5, with 8 bases aligning to TRBD1. Germline-derived CDR1 and CDR2 are SGHAT and FQNNGV. The CDR3 extends over 16 amino acids. Trimming cost V 5 bases and J 3 bases; bases outside gene matches: 9. The DNA of the CDR3 is TGTGCCAGCAGCAGGCCCAGGGGGCCTAACAATCAGCCCCAGCATTTT. It encodes CASSRPRGPNNQPQHF.

The V call is TRBV30, the J call TRBJ1-3; D gene uncertain. Germline CDR1 reads GTSNPN; CDR2 reads SVGIG (reference sequence). The CDR3 has 13 amino acids. V lost 4 bases and J 0 bases, leaving 7 bases between the germline ends. The CDR3 loop is CAWTGLSGNTIYF. The CDR3 nucleotides read TGTGCCTGGACCGGTCTCTCTGGAAACACCATATATTTT.

J is TRBJ1-4 and V is TRBV4-1, with 7 bases matching TRBD1. Germline CDR1 MGHRA, CDR2 YSYEKL. The V gene end was trimmed by 4 bases and the J gene end by 3 bases; junction bases not matched to a gene: 5. The CDR3 is 15 amino acids. The CDR3 DNA is TGCGCCAGCAGCCTGTCGGGACAGCCTAATGAAAAACTGTTTTTT. Its protein product is CASSLSGQPNEKLFF.

This clone showed up just a few times. The gene calls are TRBV5-1 and TRBJ1-1; 12 nucleotides match TRBD1. V lost 4 bases and J lost 4; bases outside the gene matches: 5. The CDR3 has 15 amino acids. Germline V lookup: CDR1 SGHRS, CDR2 YFSETQ. CDR3 bases: TGCGCCAGCAGCAAGGGACAGGGGGCTAGCACTGAAGCTTTCTTT. Its translation is CASSKGQGASTEAFF.

The chain uses TRBV7-2 and TRBJ1-1, with D maybe TRBD1 (5 bases). CDR3 length: 15 amino acids. Trimming took off 0 bases at V and 4 bases at J, with 12 bases between the two ends. CDR1 SGHTA and CDR2 FQGNSA come from the germline V gene. CDR3 in DNA: TGTGCCAGCAGCTTAGCGGCAGGGTGGGGCACTGAAGCTTTCTTT. Translating it yields CASSLAAGWGTEAFF.

The V gene is TRBV6-5, the J gene TRBJ1-4; D uncertain. The ends were cut back, 5 bases at V and 5 bases at J, with 12 bases in the middle. CDR3 length: 14 amino acids. Germline V gene data show CDR1 as MNHEY and CDR2 as SVGAGI. The CDR3 sequence is CASSPAEINEKLFF. CDR3 bases: TGTGCCAGCAGTCCGGCGGAGATCAATGAAAAACTGTTTTTT.

V is TRBV28 and J is TRBJ2-2; 7 bases fit TRBD1. Germline V gene data show CDR1 as MDHEN and CDR2 as SYDVKM. This CDR3 is built from 19 residues. The V gene end was trimmed by 3 bases and the J gene end by 0 bases; junction bases not matched to a gene: 13. This chain's CDR3 is CASSFSRADRASNTGELFF. CDR3 DNA sequence: TGTGCCAGCAGTTTCTCCCGGGCCGACAGGGCCTCGAACACCGGGGAGCTGTTTTTT.